These 14 T cell receptor beta chains were sequenced from one sample in a study of T cell clonality in common variable immunodeficiency (dated by TCRdb to the mid-2010s). Library method: the immunoSEQ multiplex PCR assay. Sourced from immuneACCESS, this table was stored by TCRdb with only in-frame sequences that have V and J called. A share of the clones is absent; for the studies checked, an unresolved V gene accounts for under half, and the remainder has no known explanation. With tens of thousands of clones recorded, this sample contains no clone counted only once. The top ten hold approximately 5.4% of the sample. Sequences were obtained from peripheral blood mononuclear cells. These receptors all come from a person between 18 and 69 years old in good health.

With regard to this clone: The read falls 3 residues short of the CDR3 end, and the missing part is taken from the germline J gene. The chain combines TRBV7-9 with TRBJ2-1; perhaps TRBD2 as D (7 bases). V dropped 2 bases and J dropped 8 bases, with 10 bases sitting between them. The CDR3 has 13 amino acids. From germline, CDR1 is SEHNR and CDR2 FQNEAQ (reference sequence). CDR3 bases read: TGTGCCAGCAGCTTACGGGGGGCTTATGAG. This sequence encodes CASSLRGAYE. The entire CDR3 sequence reads CASSLRGAYEQFF.

This clone was counted ten times or more. The CDR3 reads CASSLGLAAAYEQYF. The DNA read from the CDR3 is TGTGCCAGCAGCTTAGGATTAGCGGCAGCCTACGAG. The rearrangement joins TRBV7-2 to TRBJ2-7; a possible D gene is TRBD2 (6 bases). The CDR3 extends 3 residues past the end of the read, so its final part is completed from the germline J gene. Looked up from germline, CDR1 is SGHTA and CDR2 is FQGNSA. Trimming took off 1 base at V and 2 bases at J, with 12 bases between the two ends. This CDR3 has 15 amino acids.

This clone was detected many times. The read falls 3 residues short of the CDR3 end, and the missing part is taken from the germline J gene. The J gene is TRBJ2-3, the V gene TRBV7-3; 8 bases match TRBD2. There are 15 residues in the CDR3. J was trimmed by 5 bases and V by 5 bases; bases with no gene match: 9. Per germline, CDR1 SGHTA and CDR2 FQGTGA. This chain's CDR3 is CASSVGAGEEDTQYF. The DNA read from the CDR3 is TGTGCCAGCAGCGTAGGAGCGGGAGAGGAAGATACG.

This clone was recorded many times. The read stops 3 residues short of the end of the CDR3; the missing end is completed from the germline J gene. The J gene is TRBJ2-1, the V gene TRBV6-2 or TRBV6-3, with D perhaps TRBD2 (6 bases). The CDR3 extends over 15 amino acids. Trimming took 5 bases from V and 8 from J, leaving 19 bases between them. Germline CDR1 reads MNHEY; CDR2 reads SVGEGT. The sequenced CDR3 bases are TGTGCCAGCAGTCTTGACCGGGACTTCAAAGATGAG. Amino acids: CASSLDRDFKDE. The entire CDR3 reads CASSLDRDFKDEQFF.

This clone appeared many times. The DNA ends 3 residues before the CDR3 does, and the rest of the CDR3 is filled in from the germline J gene. The chain couples TRBV5-6 to TRBJ1-1; TRBD1 might be the D (6 bases). V lost 1 base and J 0 bases, leaving 10 bases between the germline ends. The CDR3 is 15 amino acids. CDR1 and CDR2 (germline): SGHDT, YYEEEE. The CDR3 is CASSLWGGMNTEAFF. The CDR3 bases that were read are TGTGCCAGCAGCTTGTGGGGGGGCATGAACACTGAA.

This clone turned up a few times. The CDR3 is cut off 3 residues early in the read; its end comes from the germline J gene. The V and J genes are TRBV19 and TRBJ2-7; 16 nucleotides align to TRBD2. V dropped 6 bases and J dropped 5; count of bases not matched to a gene: 16. Germline V CDR1 and CDR2: LNHDA, SQIVND (reference sequence). The CDR3 contains 19 residues. CDR3 loop: CASSMRLGLAGGPENEQYF. The CDR3 bases that were read are TGTGCCAGTAGCATGCGCTTGGGACTAGCGGGAGGGCCCGAAAACGAG.

As for this clone: The read halts 3 residues ahead of the CDR3 end, with the missing end drawn from the germline J gene. The chain combines TRBV18 with TRBJ2-2; tentative D call: TRBD1 (5 bases). The CDR3 covers 20 residues. Germline CDR1 is KGHSH and CDR2 is LQKENI. The chain's CDR3 is CASSPPFRDRARSGANVLFF. The sequenced CDR3 bases are TGTGCCAGCTCACCACCTTTTCGTGACAGAGCCCGCTCTGGGGCCAACGTG. The full variable domain, with the rest looked up from reference TRBV18 and TRBJ2-2, is NAGVMQNPRHLVRRRGQEARLRCSPMKGHSHVYWYRQLPEEGLKFMVYLQKENIIDESGMPKERFSAEFPKEGPSILRIQQVVRGDSAAYFCASSPPFRDRARSGANVLFFGEGSRLTVL.

This clone was seen repeatedly, ten times or more. Read sequence stops 3 residues before the CDR3 end, and the germline J gene provides the missing end. The V call is TRBV5-6, the J call TRBJ2-3; D ambiguous. V was cut by 1 base and J by 2 bases, with 8 bases left in between. CDR1 is SGHDT, CDR2 YYEEEE, per germline. CDR3 length: 14 amino acids. CDR3 in amino acids: CASSLFKSTDTQYF. The DNA read from the CDR3 is TGTGCCAGCAGCTTGTTCAAATCCACAGATACG. Together with reference TRBV5-6 and TRBJ2-3, the CDR3 gives the full variable domain: DAGVTQSPTHLIKTRGQQVTLRCSPKSGHDTVSWYQQALGQGPQFIFQYYEEEERQRGNFPDRFSGHQFPNYSSELNVNALLLGDSALYLCASSLFKSTDTQYFGPGTRLTVL.

The table lists this clone with many counts. The CDR3 end falls 3 residues outside the read, so it is completed with the germline J gene. The rearrangement joins TRBV5-1 to TRBJ1-5; TRBD1 is a possible D gene (6 bases). V lost 4 bases to trimming and J lost 4 bases, with 9 bases between them. The germline V gene has CDR1 SGHRS and CDR2 YFSETQ. CDR3 length equals 13 residues. The CDR3 bases that were read are TGCGCCAGCAGCAAAGGACAGAATCAGCCC. It codes for CASSKGQNQP. The complete CDR3 protein is CASSKGQNQPQHF. The full variable domain, rest sourced from reference TRBV5-1 and TRBJ1-5, is KAGVTQTPRYLIKTRGQQVTLSCSPISGHRSVSWYQQTPGQGLQFLFEYFSETQRNKGNFPGRFSGRQFSNSRSEMNVSTLELGDSALYLCASSKGQNQPQHFGDGTRLSIL.

At least ten counts were recorded for this clone. The read terminates 3 residues ahead of where the CDR3 ends, so the germline J gene completes it. The J gene is TRBJ2-3, the V gene TRBV29-1; the D is unclear. CDR1 and CDR2 (germline): SQVTM, ANQGSEA. This CDR3 has 15 residues. V was shortened by 5 bases and J by 1 base, with 16 bases between the two germline ends. The CDR3 is CSVCRTERGTDTQYF. The part of the CDR3 DNA that was read is TGCAGCGTTTGTCGTACGGAAAGGGGCACAGATACG.

This clone came up many times. The CDR3 extends 3 residues past the end of the read, so its final part is completed from the germline J gene. This chain uses TRBV19 with TRBJ2-3; D remains ambiguous. Germline V gene sequence: CDR1 LNHDA, CDR2 SQIVND (reference sequence). This CDR3 spans 15 amino acids. The V and J ends lost 5 bases and 6 bases respectively, with 18 bases between them. CDR3 DNA (partial): TGTGCCAGTAGTTTAGGGCAGGCGTCTGGTGATACG. It codes for CASSLGQASGDT. The whole CDR3 protein is CASSLGQASGDTQYF.

Ten or more counts support this clone. The CDR3 end lies 3 residues beyond the end of the read and is filled in from the germline J gene. The rearrangement links TRBV29-1 to TRBJ2-7; the D is unclear. With 0 bases removed from V and 2 bases from J, the gap between germline ends came to 14 bases. This CDR3 is built from 15 residues. Germline V gene lookup returns CDR1 SQVTM and CDR2 ANQGSEA. The CDR3 sequence: CSVEDPLSEAYEQYF. The part of the CDR3 DNA that was read is TGCAGCGTTGAAGATCCCCTTTCTGAGGCCTACGAG.

This clone was detected ten times or more. The CDR3 extends 3 residues past the end of the read, so its final part is completed from the germline J gene. The chain is built from TRBV19 and TRBJ2-7; TRBD2 matches 8 bases. Germline V gives CDR1 LNHDA, CDR2 SQIVND (reference sequence). The CDR3 is 16 residues long. The ends lost 5 bases at V and 0 bases at J; junction bases unmatched: 9. The CDR3 here is CASSESGGWTSYEQYF. The sequenced part of the CDR3 DNA is TGTGCCAGTAGTGAGAGCGGGGGATGGACCTCCTACGAG.

This clone came up a few times. The CDR3 end falls 3 residues outside the read, so it is completed with the germline J gene. The V and J genes are TRBV7-2 and TRBJ1-1, with TRBD1 matching 7 bases. This CDR3 comprises 14 residues. Germline CDR1 SGHTA, CDR2 FQGNSA. The CDR3 loop reads CASSSGTGAIRAFF. Incomplete CDR3 DNA: TGTGCCAGCAGCTCCGGAACAGGGGCAATAAGA.